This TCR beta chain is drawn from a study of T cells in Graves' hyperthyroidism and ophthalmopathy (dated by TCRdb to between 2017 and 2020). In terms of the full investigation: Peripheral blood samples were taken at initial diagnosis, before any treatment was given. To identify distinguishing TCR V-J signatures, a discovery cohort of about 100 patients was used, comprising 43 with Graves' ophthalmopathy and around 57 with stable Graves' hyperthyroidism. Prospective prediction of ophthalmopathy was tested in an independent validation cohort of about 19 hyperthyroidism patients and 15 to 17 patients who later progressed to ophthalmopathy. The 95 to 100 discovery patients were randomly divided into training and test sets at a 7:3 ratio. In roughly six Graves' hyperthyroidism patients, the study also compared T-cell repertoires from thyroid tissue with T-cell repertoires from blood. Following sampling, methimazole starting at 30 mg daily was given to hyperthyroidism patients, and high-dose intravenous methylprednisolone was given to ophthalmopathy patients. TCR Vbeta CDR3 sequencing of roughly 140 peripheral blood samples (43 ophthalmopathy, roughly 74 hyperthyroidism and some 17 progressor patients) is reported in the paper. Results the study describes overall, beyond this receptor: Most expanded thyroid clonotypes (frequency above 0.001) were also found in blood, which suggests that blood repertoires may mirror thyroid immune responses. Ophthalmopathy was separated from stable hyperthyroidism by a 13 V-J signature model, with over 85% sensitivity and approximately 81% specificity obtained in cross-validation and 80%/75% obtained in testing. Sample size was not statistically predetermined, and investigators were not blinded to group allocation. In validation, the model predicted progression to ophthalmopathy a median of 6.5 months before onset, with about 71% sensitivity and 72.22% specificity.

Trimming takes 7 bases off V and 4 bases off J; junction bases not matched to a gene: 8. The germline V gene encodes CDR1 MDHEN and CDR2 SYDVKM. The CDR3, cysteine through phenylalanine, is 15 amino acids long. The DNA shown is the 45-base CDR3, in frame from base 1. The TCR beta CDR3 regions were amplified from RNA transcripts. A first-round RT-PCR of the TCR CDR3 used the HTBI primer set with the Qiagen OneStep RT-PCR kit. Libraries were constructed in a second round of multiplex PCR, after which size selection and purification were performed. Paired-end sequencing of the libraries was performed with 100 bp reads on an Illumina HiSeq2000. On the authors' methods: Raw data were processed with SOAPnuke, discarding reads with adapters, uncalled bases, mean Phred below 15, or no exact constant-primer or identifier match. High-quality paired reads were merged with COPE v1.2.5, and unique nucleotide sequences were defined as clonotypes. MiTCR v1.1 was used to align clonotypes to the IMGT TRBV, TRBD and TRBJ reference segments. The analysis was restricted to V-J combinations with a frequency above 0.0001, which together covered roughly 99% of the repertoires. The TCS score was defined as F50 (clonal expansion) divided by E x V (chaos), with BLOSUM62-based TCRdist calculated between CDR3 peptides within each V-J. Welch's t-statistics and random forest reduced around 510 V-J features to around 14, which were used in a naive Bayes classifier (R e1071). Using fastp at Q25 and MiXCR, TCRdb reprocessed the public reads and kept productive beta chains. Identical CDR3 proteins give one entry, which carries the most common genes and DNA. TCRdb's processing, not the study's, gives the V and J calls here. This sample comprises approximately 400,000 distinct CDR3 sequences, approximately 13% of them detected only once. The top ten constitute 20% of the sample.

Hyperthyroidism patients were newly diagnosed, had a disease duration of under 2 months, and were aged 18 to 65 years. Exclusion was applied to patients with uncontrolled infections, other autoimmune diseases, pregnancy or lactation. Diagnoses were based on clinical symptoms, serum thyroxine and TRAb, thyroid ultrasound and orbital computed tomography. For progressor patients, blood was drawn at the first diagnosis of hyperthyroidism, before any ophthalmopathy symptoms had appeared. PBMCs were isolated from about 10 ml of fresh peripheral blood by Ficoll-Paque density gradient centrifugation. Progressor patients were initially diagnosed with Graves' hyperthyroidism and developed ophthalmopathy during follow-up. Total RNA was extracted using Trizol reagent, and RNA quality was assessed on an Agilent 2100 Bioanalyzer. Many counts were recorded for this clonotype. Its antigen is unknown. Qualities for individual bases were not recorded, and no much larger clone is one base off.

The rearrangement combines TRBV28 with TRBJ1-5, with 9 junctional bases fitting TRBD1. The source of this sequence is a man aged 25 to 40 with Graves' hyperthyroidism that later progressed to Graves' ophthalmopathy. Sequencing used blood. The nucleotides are TGTGCCAGCACCACCGGACAGGGGCGAAATCAGCCCCAGCATTTT. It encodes CASTTGQGRNQPQHF.